This entry concerns a single T cell receptor beta chain. Its specific antigen is unknown. Base qualities are not provided; no much larger clone lies one nucleotide away. A patient counted as having stable Graves' hyperthyroidism if no progression to ophthalmopathy occurred over 18 months of follow-up. Hyperthyroidism patients were aged 18 to 65 years and newly diagnosed, with disease duration of less than 2 months. Any patient with an uncontrolled infection, another autoimmune disease, pregnancy or lactation was excluded. Diagnoses were based on clinical symptoms, serum thyroxine and TRAb, thyroid ultrasound and orbital computed tomography. Ficoll-Paque density gradient centrifugation was used to isolate PBMCs from about 10 ml of fresh peripheral blood. Total RNA was extracted with Trizol reagent, and quality was checked on an Agilent 2100 Bioanalyzer. The data were taken from a study of T cells in Graves' hyperthyroidism and ophthalmopathy (dated by TCRdb to between 2017 and 2020). Turning to the overall study: Peripheral blood samples were taken at initial diagnosis, before any treatment was given. Prospective prediction of ophthalmopathy was tested in an independent validation cohort of approximately 19 hyperthyroidism patients and some 17 patients who later progressed to ophthalmopathy. In addition, the study compared T-cell repertoires in thyroid tissue and in blood from six Graves' hyperthyroidism patients. Following sampling, methimazole starting at 30 mg daily was given to hyperthyroidism patients, and high-dose intravenous methylprednisolone was given to ophthalmopathy patients. The paper describes TCR Vbeta CDR3 sequencing of some 130 peripheral blood samples, made up of about 41 ophthalmopathy patients, 70 to 80 hyperthyroidism patients and 17 progressor patients. For training and testing, the 100 or so patients in the discovery cohort were randomly divided in a 7:3 ratio. To identify distinguishing TCR V-J signatures, a discovery cohort of 90 to 100 patients was used, comprising some 43 with Graves' ophthalmopathy and roughly 60 with stable Graves' hyperthyroidism. The full study reports these points: During validation, the model predicted progression to ophthalmopathy a median of around 6 months ahead of onset, with around 70% sensitivity and more than 72% specificity. No statistical method was used to set the sample size in advance, and investigators knew the group allocation. Most expanded thyroid clonotypes (frequency above 0.001) were also detected in blood, a finding suggesting that blood repertoires may reflect thyroid immune responses. A model built on a 13 V-J signature distinguished ophthalmopathy from stable hyperthyroidism, reaching 87.88% sensitivity and around 81% specificity in cross-validation and 80%/75% in testing.

TCR beta CDR3 regions were amplified from RNA transcripts. The first round of RT-PCR for the TCR CDR3 was performed with the HTBI primer set and the Qiagen OneStep RT-PCR kit. The libraries were constructed in a second round of multiplex PCR and then size-selected and purified. Paired-end sequencing of the libraries was performed with 100 bp reads on an Illumina HiSeq2000. From the authors' description of their analysis: SOAPnuke was used to process the raw data, with reads discarded if the reads contained adapters or uncalled bases, had a mean Phred below 15, or lacked an exact constant-primer or identifier match. COPE v1.2.5 was used to merge high-quality paired reads, and clonotypes were defined as unique nucleotide sequences. Clonotypes were aligned to IMGT TRBV, TRBD and TRBJ reference segments using MiTCR v1.1. The analysis included only V-J combinations with a frequency above 0.0001, which together covered roughly 99% of the repertoires. The TCS score was defined as F50 (clonal expansion) divided by E x V (chaos), with BLOSUM62-based TCRdist calculated between CDR3 peptides within each V-J. Welch's t-statistics and random forest reduced fewer than 600 V-J features to 13, which were used in a naive Bayes classifier (R e1071). The public sequencing data were trimmed at Q25 with fastp and processed into clonotypes with MiXCR by TCRdb, which kept only in-frame beta chains. Records with the same CDR3 protein are collapsed into one entry carrying the most frequent genes and DNA. The V and J calls reflect TCRdb's pipeline rather than the authors' work. In all, the sample holds about 420,000 distinct CDR3 sequences, and approximately 14% of those were seen once. The ten largest clones represent 7.5% to 8% of the sample.

Per the germline V gene, MGHRA is the CDR1 and YSYEKL is the CDR2. The V end loses 2 bases and the J end loses 4 bases, and a stretch of 12 bases separates them. The CDR3 numbers 15 residues from cysteine through phenylalanine. The sequence is cut down to CDR3 DNA, 45 bases in frame from base 1. The sequencing input was blood. Here the chain combines TRBV4-1 and TRBJ1-5; the D gene is unclear. The TCR sequence derives from a woman younger than 30 with Graves' hyperthyroidism. The CDR3 region: CASSQSSSQNQPQHF. The DNA is TGCGCCAGCAGCCAATCAAGCAGTCAAAATCAGCCCCAGCATTTT.